This paragraph covers one T cell receptor beta chain sequence. Only in-frame clones appear in the TCRdb table, and some are missing; sequencing was by immunoSEQ multiplex PCR. The sample yields some 170,000 clones, roughly 95% seen once. The data belong to a study of control samples from healthy donors and cancer patients. CDR3 length equals 13 residues. V was shortened by 5 bases and J by 3 bases, with 10 bases between the two germline ends. The germline V gene has CDR1 SGHNT and CDR2 YENEEA. Input material: blood. The chain is built from TRBV11-3 and TRBJ1-1; weak D call: TRBD1 (6 bases). The receptor was derived from a woman aged 25 to 45 in good health. The CDR3: CASSQYRDTEAFF. CDR3 in DNA: TGTGCCAGCAGCCAATACAGGGACACTGAAGCTTTCTTT.